The entry below describes one T cell receptor (beta chain). Its cognate antigen is unknown. Cells designated naive CD8 were CD45RO-negative and were positively selected for CCR7, with terminally differentiated effector memory CD45RA+ cells excluded. Healthy and HIV-negative, the adult donors had no recent acute infections or vaccinations. Tens of thousands of T cell genomes (approximately 0.2 ug DNA) went into each sorted-subset replicate. Clones were sequenced by immunoSEQ multiplex PCR, and TCRdb holds only the in-frame ones, with some missing. The table lists over 2 million clones, about 94% of them singletons. This CDR3 has 14 residues. Germline V gene lookup returns CDR1 SNHLY and CDR2 FYNNEI. Trimming stripped 3 bases from V and 4 bases from J, with 13 bases between. This entry is derived from a study of shared clonotypes between healthy human individuals. General study findings and limits: When compared with the clonotypes that were shared by all four sorted-subset donors, the non-shared clonotypes turned out to have lower generation probabilities. The donor pool, a small one, limited the genetic and exposure-history diversity represented.

The sequenced sample was naive CD8+ T cells sorted from blood. This clonotype was sampled from a man between 18 and 29 years old in good health. The rearrangement uses TRBV2 and TRBJ2-7; TRBD1 is a possible D gene (5 bases). The CDR3 here is CASSDGRGLYEQYF. CDR3 bases: TGTGCCAGCAGTGATGGAAGGGGCCTTTACGAGCAGTACTTC.